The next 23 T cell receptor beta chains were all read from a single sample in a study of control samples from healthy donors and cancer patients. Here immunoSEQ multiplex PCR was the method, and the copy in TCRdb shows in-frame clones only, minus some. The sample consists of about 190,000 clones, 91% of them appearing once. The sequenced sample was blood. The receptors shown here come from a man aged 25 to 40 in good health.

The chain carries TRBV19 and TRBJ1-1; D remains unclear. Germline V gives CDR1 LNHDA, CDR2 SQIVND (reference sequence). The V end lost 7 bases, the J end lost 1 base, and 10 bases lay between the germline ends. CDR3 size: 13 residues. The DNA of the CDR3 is TGTGCCAGTAATCAGGAAAGGAACACTGAAGCTTTCTTT. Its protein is CASNQERNTEAFF.

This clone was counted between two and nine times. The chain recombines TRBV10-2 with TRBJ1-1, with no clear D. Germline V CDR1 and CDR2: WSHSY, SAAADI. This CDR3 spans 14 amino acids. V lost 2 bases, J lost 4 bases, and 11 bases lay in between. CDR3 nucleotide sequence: TGCGCCAGCAGTGAGATAGGGTCGACCACTGAAGCTTTCTTT. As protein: CASSEIGSTTEAFF.

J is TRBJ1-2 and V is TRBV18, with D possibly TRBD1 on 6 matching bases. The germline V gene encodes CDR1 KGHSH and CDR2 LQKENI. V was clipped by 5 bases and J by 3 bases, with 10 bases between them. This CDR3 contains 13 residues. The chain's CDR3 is CASSKTGDYGYTF. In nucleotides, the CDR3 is TGTGCCAGCTCAAAGACAGGCGACTATGGCTACACCTTC. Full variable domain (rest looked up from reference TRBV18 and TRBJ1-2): NAGVMQNPRHLVRRRGQEARLRCSPMKGHSHVYWYRQLPEEGLKFMVYLQKENIIDESGMPKERFSAEFPKEGPSILRIQQVVRGDSAAYFCASSKTGDYGYTFGSGTRLTVV.

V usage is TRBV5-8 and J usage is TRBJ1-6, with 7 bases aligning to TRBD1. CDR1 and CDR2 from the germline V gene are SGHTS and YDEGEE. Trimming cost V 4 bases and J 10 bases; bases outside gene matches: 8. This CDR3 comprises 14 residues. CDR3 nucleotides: TGTGCCAGCAGCCCGACAGGGAGTAGCTCACCCCTCCACTTT. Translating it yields CASSPTGSSSPLHF.

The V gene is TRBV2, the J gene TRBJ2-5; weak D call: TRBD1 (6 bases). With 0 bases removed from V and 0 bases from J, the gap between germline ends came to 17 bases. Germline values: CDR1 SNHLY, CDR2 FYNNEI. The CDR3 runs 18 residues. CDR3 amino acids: CASSEAAGARLYQETQYF. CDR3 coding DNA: TGTGCCAGCAGTGAAGCGGCAGGGGCACGACTGTACCAAGAGACCCAGTACTTC.

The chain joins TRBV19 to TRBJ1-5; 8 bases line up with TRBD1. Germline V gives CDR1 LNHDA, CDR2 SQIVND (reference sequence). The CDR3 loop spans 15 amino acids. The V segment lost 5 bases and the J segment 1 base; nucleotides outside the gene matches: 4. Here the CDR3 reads CASSFGQGSNQPQHF. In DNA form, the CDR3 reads TGTGCCAGTAGTTTCGGACAGGGAAGCAATCAGCCCCAGCATTTT.

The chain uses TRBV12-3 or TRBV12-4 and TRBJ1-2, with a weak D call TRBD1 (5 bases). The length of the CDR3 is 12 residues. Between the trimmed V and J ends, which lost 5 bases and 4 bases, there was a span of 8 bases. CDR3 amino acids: CASSAGIYGYTF. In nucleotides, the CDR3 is TGTGCCAGCAGTGCAGGGATCTATGGCTACACCTTC.

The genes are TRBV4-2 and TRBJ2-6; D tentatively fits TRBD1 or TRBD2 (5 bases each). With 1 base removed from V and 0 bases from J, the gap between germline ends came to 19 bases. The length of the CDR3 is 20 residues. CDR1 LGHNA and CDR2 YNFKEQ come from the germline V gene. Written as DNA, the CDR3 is TGTGCCAGCAGCCAAGGGGATCTACGGGGCAAGAGCTCTGGGGCCAACGTCCTGACTTTC. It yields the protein CASSQGDLRGKSSGANVLTF.

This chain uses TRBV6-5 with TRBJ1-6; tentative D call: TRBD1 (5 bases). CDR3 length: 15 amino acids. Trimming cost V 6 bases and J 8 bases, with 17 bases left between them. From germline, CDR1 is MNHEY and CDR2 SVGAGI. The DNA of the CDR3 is TGTGCCAGCAGCCTCCCGGGGGAGGGGCATTCACCCCTCCACTTT. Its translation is CASSLPGEGHSPLHF.

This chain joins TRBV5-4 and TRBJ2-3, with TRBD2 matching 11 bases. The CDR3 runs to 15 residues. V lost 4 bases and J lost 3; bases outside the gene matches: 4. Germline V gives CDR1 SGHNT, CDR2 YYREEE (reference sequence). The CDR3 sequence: CASSASSGGTDTQYF. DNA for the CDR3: TGTGCCAGCAGCGCCTCTAGCGGGGGGACAGATACGCAGTATTTT.

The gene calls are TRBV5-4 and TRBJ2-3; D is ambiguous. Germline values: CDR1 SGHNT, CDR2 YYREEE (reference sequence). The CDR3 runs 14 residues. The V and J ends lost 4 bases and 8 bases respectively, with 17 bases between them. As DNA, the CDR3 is TGTGCCAGCAGCCTACCGGACCGTGGCCCTACGCAGTATTTT. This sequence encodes CASSLPDRGPTQYF.

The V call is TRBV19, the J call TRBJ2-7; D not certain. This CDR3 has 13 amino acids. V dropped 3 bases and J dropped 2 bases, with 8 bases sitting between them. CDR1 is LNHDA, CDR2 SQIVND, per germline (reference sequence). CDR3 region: CASSMGLTYEQYF. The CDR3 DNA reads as TGTGCCAGTAGTATGGGCCTCACCTACGAGCAGTACTTC.

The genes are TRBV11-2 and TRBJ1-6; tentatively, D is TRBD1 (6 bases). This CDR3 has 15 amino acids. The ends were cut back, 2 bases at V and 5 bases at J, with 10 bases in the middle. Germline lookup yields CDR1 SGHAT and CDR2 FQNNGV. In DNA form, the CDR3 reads TGTGCCAGCAGCTTAAACAGGGCGGATAATTCACCCCTCCACTTT. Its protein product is CASSLNRADNSPLHF. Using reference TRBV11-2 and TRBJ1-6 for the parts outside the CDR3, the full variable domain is EAGVAQSPRYKIIEKRQSVAFWCNPISGHATLYWYQQILGQGPKLLIQFQNNGVVDDSQLPKDRFSAERLKGVDSTLKIQPAKLEDSAVYLCASSLNRADNSPLHFGNGTRLTVT.

The CDR3 region is CASRNSGGAADTQYF. CDR3 DNA sequence: TGTGCCAGTAGGAACAGCGGGGGGGCGGCAGATACGCAGTATTTT. The J gene is TRBJ2-3, the V gene TRBV19; 10 positions agree with TRBD2. The V gene's germline CDR1 is LNHDA and CDR2 SQIVND (reference sequence). The CDR3 sequence is 15 residues long. V shed 6 bases and J 4 bases; nucleotides not matched to a gene: 7.

In DNA form, the CDR3 reads TGTGCCAGCAGTACCCTGGAGTCCAGCTCCTACAATGAGCAGTTCTTC. It translates to CASSTLESSSYNEQFF. The genes are TRBV27 and TRBJ2-1; D call uncertain. The CDR3 consists of 16 residues. Looked up from germline, CDR1 is MNHEY and CDR2 is SMNVEV (reference sequence). Trimming stripped 5 bases from V and 0 bases from J, with 14 bases between.

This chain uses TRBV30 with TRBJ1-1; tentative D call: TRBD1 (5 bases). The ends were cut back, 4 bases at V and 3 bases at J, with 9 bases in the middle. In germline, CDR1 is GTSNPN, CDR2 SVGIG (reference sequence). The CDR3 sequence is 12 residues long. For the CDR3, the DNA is TGTGCCTGGAATTTGGGGCACACTGAAGCTTTCTTT. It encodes CAWNLGHTEAFF. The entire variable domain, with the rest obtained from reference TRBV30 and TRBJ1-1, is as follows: SQTIHQWPATLVQPVGSPLSLECTVEGTSNPNLYWYRQAAGRGLQLLFYSVGIGQISSEVPQNLSASRPQDRQFILSSKKLLLSDSGFYLCAWNLGHTEAFFGQGTRLTVV.

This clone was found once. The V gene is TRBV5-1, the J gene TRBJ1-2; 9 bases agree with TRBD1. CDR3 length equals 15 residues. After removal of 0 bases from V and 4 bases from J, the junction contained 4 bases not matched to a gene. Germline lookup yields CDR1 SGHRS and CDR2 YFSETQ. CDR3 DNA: TGCGCCAGCAGCTTGGAGGACAGGGGATCCTATGGCTACACCTTC. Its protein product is CASSLEDRGSYGYTF.

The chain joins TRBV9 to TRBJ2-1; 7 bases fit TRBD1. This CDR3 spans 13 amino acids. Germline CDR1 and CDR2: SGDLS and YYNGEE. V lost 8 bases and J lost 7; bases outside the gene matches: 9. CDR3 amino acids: CARETGQGNEQFF. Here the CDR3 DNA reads TGTGCCAGAGAGACAGGGCAAGGGAATGAGCAGTTCTTC.

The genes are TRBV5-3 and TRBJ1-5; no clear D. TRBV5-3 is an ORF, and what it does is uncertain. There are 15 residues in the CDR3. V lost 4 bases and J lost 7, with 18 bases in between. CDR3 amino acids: CARSGRTGGQQPQHF. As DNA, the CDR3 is TGTGCCAGAAGCGGACGGACGGGAGGTCAACAGCCCCAGCATTTT.

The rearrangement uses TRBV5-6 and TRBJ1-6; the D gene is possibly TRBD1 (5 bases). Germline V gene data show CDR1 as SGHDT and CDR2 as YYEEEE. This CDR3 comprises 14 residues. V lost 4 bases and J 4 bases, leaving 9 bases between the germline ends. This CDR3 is CASSPDRYNSPLHF. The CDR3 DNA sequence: TGTGCCAGCAGCCCTGACAGATATAATTCACCCCTCCACTTT. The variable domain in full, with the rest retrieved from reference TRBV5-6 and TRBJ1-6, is DAGVTQSPTHLIKTRGQQVTLRCSPKSGHDTVSWYQQALGQGPQFIFQYYEEEERQRGNFPDRFSGHQFPNYSSELNVNALLLGDSALYLCASSPDRYNSPLHFGNGTRLTVT.

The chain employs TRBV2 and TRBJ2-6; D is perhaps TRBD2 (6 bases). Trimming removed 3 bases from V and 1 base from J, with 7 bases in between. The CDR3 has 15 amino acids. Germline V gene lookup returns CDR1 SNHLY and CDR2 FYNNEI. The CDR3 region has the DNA TGTGCCAGCAGTGAGGAGGGGTCTGGGGCCAACGTCCTGACTTTC. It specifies CASSEEGSGANVLTF.

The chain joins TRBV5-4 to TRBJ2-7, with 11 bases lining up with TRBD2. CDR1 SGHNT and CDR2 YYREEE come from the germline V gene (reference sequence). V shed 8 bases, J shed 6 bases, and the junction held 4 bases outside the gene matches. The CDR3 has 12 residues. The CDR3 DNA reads TGTGCCAGTACCGGGACTAGCGGCGAGCAGTACTTC. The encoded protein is CASTGTSGEQYF. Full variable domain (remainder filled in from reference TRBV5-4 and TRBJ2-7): ETGVTQSPTHLIKTRGQQVTLRCSSQSGHNTVSWYQQALGQGPQFIFQYYREEENGRGNFPPRFSGLQFPNYSSELNVNALELDDSALYLCASTGTSGEQYFGPGTRLTVT.

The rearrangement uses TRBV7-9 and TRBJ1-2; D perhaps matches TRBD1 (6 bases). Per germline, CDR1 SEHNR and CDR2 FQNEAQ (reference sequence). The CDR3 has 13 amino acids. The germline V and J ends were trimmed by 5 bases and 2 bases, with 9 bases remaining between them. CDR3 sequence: CASSRTDNYGYTF. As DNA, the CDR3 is TGTGCCAGCAGCCGGACAGACAACTATGGCTACACCTTC. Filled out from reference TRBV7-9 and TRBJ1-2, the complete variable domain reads DTGVSQNPRHKITKRGQNVTFRCDPISEHNRLYWYRQTLGQGPEFLTYFQNEAQLEKSRLLSDRFSAERPKGSFSTLEIQRTEQGDSAMYLCASSRTDNYGYTFGSGTRLTVV.